Listed here are 20 T cell receptor beta chains from one sample, sequenced in a study of T cells in localized non-small cell lung cancer. Measured with immunoSEQ multiplex PCR; TCRdb has only the in-frame clones, and not every one. Of about 46,000 clones in the sample, around 86% were seen once. The material sequenced was peripheral blood mononuclear cells, taken before any cancer treatment. These receptors came from a man aged 40 to 70 with stage III lung adenocarcinoma.

This CDR3 is CAISESPGSSYEQYF. CDR3 in DNA: TGTGCCATCAGTGAGTCGCCAGGAAGCTCCTACGAGCAGTACTTC. This sequence joins TRBV10-3 and TRBJ2-7; D gene uncertain. Trimming shortened V by 0 bases and J by 0 bases, and 9 bases separated the two germline ends. Germline CDR1 and CDR2: ENHRY and SYGVKD. CDR3 length equals 15 residues.

J is TRBJ1-5 and V is TRBV7-2; 9 bases line up with TRBD1. The length of the CDR3 is 15 residues. Trimming cost V 2 bases and J 3 bases; bases outside gene matches: 2. Germline V gene data show CDR1 as SGHTA and CDR2 as FQGNSA. CDR3 in amino acids: CASSLWTGANQPQHF. The CDR3 DNA sequence: TGTGCCAGCAGCTTATGGACAGGGGCCAATCAGCCCCAGCATTTT.

A few counts support this clone. This chain links TRBV11-2 with TRBJ2-3; D is perhaps TRBD1 (5 bases). Trimming left V 2 bases short and J 2 bases short, with 14 bases between. Germline-derived CDR1 and CDR2 are SGHAT and FQNNGV. The CDR3 runs to 16 residues. The chain's CDR3 is CASSLILTGSTDTQYF. The CDR3 DNA sequence: TGTGCCAGCAGCTTAATATTAACAGGTTCCACAGATACGCAGTATTTT.

The J gene is TRBJ2-7, the V gene TRBV9, with unresolved D. Deletions cut 0 bases from V and 5 bases from J, with 6 bases between. The CDR3 sequence is 12 residues long. CDR1 and CDR2 (germline): SGDLS, YYNGEE. The CDR3 here is CASSVGFNEQYF. Here the CDR3 DNA reads TGTGCCAGCAGCGTAGGATTCAACGAGCAGTACTTC.

The chain uses TRBV7-9 and TRBJ2-2; TRBD2 is a possible D gene (5 bases). With 4 bases removed from V and 1 base from J, the gap between germline ends came to 10 bases. Per germline, CDR1 SEHNR and CDR2 FQNEAQ (reference sequence). CDR3 length: 15 residues. The CDR3 protein is CASSYRRGNTGELFF. The CDR3 nucleotides read TGTGCCAGCAGCTATAGACGGGGGAACACCGGGGAGCTGTTTTTT. The full variable domain, its missing parts supplied by reference TRBV7-9 and TRBJ2-2, is DTGVSQNPRHKITKRGQNVTFRCDPISEHNRLYWYRQTLGQGPEFLTYFQNEAQLEKSRLLSDRFSAERPKGSFSTLEIQRTEQGDSAMYLCASSYRRGNTGELFFGEGSRLTVL.

The CDR3 DNA reads TGTGCCAGCAGTAAAGGACCACCCGGGGGCTCCTACGAGCAGTACTTC. Protein sequence: CASSKGPPGGSYEQYF. J is TRBJ2-7 and V is TRBV25-1; the D gene is possibly TRBD2 (6 bases). Trimming took 5 bases from V and 0 from J, leaving 17 bases between them. The CDR3 contains 16 residues. Germline V CDR1 and CDR2: MGHDK, SYGVNS.

This clone was counted a few times. The gene calls are TRBV5-1 and TRBJ2-3; D possibly corresponds to TRBD1 (5 bases). The CDR3 is 15 residues long. Between the trimmed V and J ends, which lost 5 bases and 2 bases, there was a span of 15 bases. Germline CDR1 and CDR2: SGHRS and YFSETQ. CDR3: CASRRTGPYTDTQYF. CDR3 in DNA: TGCGCCAGCAGAAGAACAGGCCCCTACACAGATACGCAGTATTTT.

The chain links TRBV6-5 to TRBJ2-7; D is possibly TRBD1 (6 bases). The CDR3 extends over 13 amino acids. Germline lookup yields CDR1 MNHEY and CDR2 SVGAGI. Deletions cut 7 bases from V and 3 bases from J, with 13 bases between. The CDR3 coding sequence is TGTGCCAGCAAGGGCGACAGGTTCTACGAGCAGTACTTC. This gives the protein CASKGDRFYEQYF.

The J gene is TRBJ2-1, the V gene TRBV6-5; D uncertain. This CDR3 is 15 amino acids long. Trimming cost V 7 bases and J 0 bases, with 13 bases left between them. CDR1 is MNHEY, CDR2 SVGAGI, per germline. The DNA for the CDR3 is TGTGCCAGCACCGACGTTAGCCTCTCCTACAATGAGCAGTTCTTC. Protein product: CASTDVSLSYNEQFF.

This chain links TRBV9 with TRBJ2-1; D unclear. This CDR3 spans 15 amino acids. The germline V gene encodes CDR1 SGDLS and CDR2 YYNGEE. V lost 0 bases to trimming and J lost 6 bases, with 13 bases between them. Here the CDR3 reads CASSVAPSLGNEQFF. CDR3 coding DNA: TGTGCCAGCAGCGTAGCGCCTTCCCTCGGCAATGAGCAGTTCTTC.

This clone was seen just once. The sample has other DNA sequences that encode this CDR3 too. This chain connects TRBV5-6 to TRBJ1-1; tentative D call: TRBD1 (6 bases). CDR1 and CDR2 from the germline V gene are SGHDT and YYEEEE. V dropped 4 bases and J dropped 0 bases, with 25 bases sitting between them. CDR3 length: 19 amino acids. CDR3 loop: CASSHLSDRRVPMNTEAFF. DNA for the CDR3: TGTGCCAGCAGCCATCTTTCTGACAGGAGAGTTCCTATGAACACTGAAGCTTTCTTT.

The CDR3 is CRAWGSTDTQYF. In DNA, the CDR3 is TGCAGAGCTTGGGGGAGCACAGATACGCAGTATTTT. This chain connects TRBV29-1 to TRBJ2-3, with D possibly called TRBD1 or TRBD2 (5 bases each). Germline-derived CDR1 and CDR2 are SQVTM and ANQGSEA. This CDR3 region has 12 residues.

The chain combines TRBV5-4 with TRBJ2-3, with 11 bases matching TRBD2. CDR3 length: 15 residues. Germline loops: CDR1 SGHNT, CDR2 YYREEE (reference sequence). Trimming removed 7 bases from V and 2 bases from J; junction bases left unmatched: 6. This CDR3 is CASSLTSGNTDTQYF. Here the CDR3 DNA reads TGTGCCAGCTCCTTGACTAGCGGGAACACAGATACGCAGTATTTT.

This clone was seen a handful of times. J is TRBJ2-1 and V is TRBV6-4; 11 positions match TRBD2. The CDR3 consists of 14 residues. Germline values: CDR1 MRHNA, CDR2 SNTAGT. V was clipped by 3 bases and J by 15 bases; unmatched bases: 10. The CDR3 region has the DNA TGTGCCAGCAGTGAACTAGCGGGGGCCGACCGTGCGTTCTTC. Amino acid sequence: CASSELAGADRAFF.

J is TRBJ1-2 and V is TRBV30, with 7 positions matching TRBD1. The CDR3 contains 14 residues. Looked up from germline, CDR1 is GTSNPN and CDR2 is SVGIG (reference sequence). Trimming took 0 bases from V and 5 from J; bases not matched to a gene: 6. CDR3 nucleotides: TGTGCCTGGAGTGTGGTGGCAGGGGGATATGGCTACACCTTC. This codes for CAWSVVAGGYGYTF.

This chain connects TRBV7-2 to TRBJ2-5; no clear D gene. The CDR3 loop spans 12 amino acids. The germline V and J ends were trimmed by 3 bases and 2 bases, with 4 bases remaining between them. CDR1 is SGHTA and CDR2 is FQGNSA in the germline V gene. The CDR3 region has the DNA TGTGCCAGCAGCTTCCGGCAAGAGACCCAGTACTTC. As protein: CASSFRQETQYF. The complete variable domain, with remaining parts taken from reference TRBV7-2 and TRBJ2-5, reads GAGVSQSPSNKVTEKGKDVELRCDPISGHTALYWYRQSLGQGLEFLIYFQGNSAPDKSGLPSDRFSAERTGGSVSTLTIQRTQQEDSAVYLCASSFRQETQYFGPGTRLLVL.

This clone was observed a single time. The chain recombines TRBV30 with TRBJ2-1; 11 nucleotides match TRBD1. This CDR3 has 14 amino acids. With V trimmed by 2 bases and J by 8 bases, 5 bases remained unmatched. Germline CDR1 reads GTSNPN; CDR2 reads SVGIG (reference sequence). Here the CDR3 DNA reads TGTGCCTGGAGTACCGGGACAGGGGGATATGAGCAGTTCTTC. It codes for CAWSTGTGGYEQFF.

This chain links TRBV10-1 with TRBJ2-3; D is undetermined. V gave up 6 bases and J gave up 2 bases, with 9 bases separating them. This CDR3 is built from 13 residues. CDR1 is WNHNN and CDR2 is SYGVQD in the germline V gene (reference sequence). The CDR3 nucleotides are TGCGCCAGCAGCCTAGGAACCACAGATACGCAGTATTTT. Translated: CASSLGTTDTQYF.

The chain links TRBV5-1 to TRBJ2-7; TRBD2 matches 8 bases. The CDR3 runs 14 residues. Germline V gene lookup returns CDR1 SGHRS and CDR2 YFSETQ. V shed 4 bases and J 4 bases; nucleotides not matched to a gene: 7. The CDR3 DNA sequence: TGCGCCAGCAGCCGACTAGCGTCCGCATACGAGCAGTACTTC. Translated, it gives CASSRLASAYEQYF.

The chain combines TRBV19 with TRBJ2-7; 9 bases are a match to TRBD2. Germline values: CDR1 LNHDA, CDR2 SQIVND (reference sequence). There are 15 residues in the CDR3. J lost 5 bases, V lost 5 bases, and 10 bases had no gene match. Here the CDR3 reads CASSPGTSSWDEQYF. DNA for the CDR3: TGTGCCAGTAGTCCGGGGACTAGCTCTTGGGACGAGCAGTACTTC.